These T cell receptor beta chains were read from a single sample in a study of cytomegalovirus exposure and HLA in healthy donors. The repertoire was sequenced with immunoSEQ multiplex PCR; TCRdb's copy has only in-frame clones and lacks some. The data hold 150,000 to 160,000 clones, with 80% observed a single time. Material for sequencing was PBMCs. Receptor source: a man aged 25-45 years in good health and CMV-seropositive. Both conserved end residues are part of each CDR3. Fields, in order: J gene, clone size, V gene, D gene, CDR3 DNA, CDR3 protein. The D gene is left open where the match is weak. The size field is filled for only some rows; it gives once, few, many or a size class.

>TRBJ2-1|-|TRBV9|TRBD2
TGTGCCAGCAGCGTAGAAGGGACTAGCGGAGCCGCAGGGTCTTTGTACAATGAGCAGTTCTTC
CASSVEGTSGAAGSLYNEQFF
>TRBJ1-4|-|TRBV5-3|-
TGTGCCAGAAGCTTGGACCGGGCAACTAATGAAAAACTGTTTTTT
CARSLDRATNEKLFF
>TRBJ2-7|-|TRBV4-1|TRBD1
TGCGCCAGCAGCCAAGATGCCGGGACAGGGGTTGGCGAGCAGTACTTC
CASSQDAGTGVGEQYF
>TRBJ2-7|-|TRBV7-9|-
TGTGCCAGCAGCTTAGAGACAGGATACGAGCAGTACTTC
CASSLETGYEQYF
>TRBJ2-3|-|TRBV7-3|-
TGTGCCAGCAGCTTAACCCCTGCGCCTCCTGGCACAGATACGCAGTATTTT
CASSLTPAPPGTDTQYF
>TRBJ2-5|-|TRBV29-1|-
TGCAGCGTTGAGGTCTCCCCCGGTGAGACCCAGTACTTC
CSVEVSPGETQYF
>TRBJ2-1|-|TRBV29-1|TRBD2
TGCAGCGTTGAATCTCGGACTAGCGGGAGCCAACTCTCCTACAATGAGCAGTTCTTC
CSVESRTSGSQLSYNEQFF
>TRBJ1-1|-|TRBV5-6|TRBD1
TGTGCCAGCAGCGTGGGACAGATTAACACTGAAGCTTTCTTT
CASSVGQINTEAFF
>TRBJ2-1|-|TRBV5-1|TRBD2
TGCGCCAGCAGCCTTTCTAGCGGGAGCGTCCATGAGCAGTTCTTC
CASSLSSGSVHEQFF
>TRBJ2-1|-|TRBV5-1|TRBD2
TGCGCCAGCAGCGGGAGCGGGGCTAGCTCCTACAATGAGCAGTTCTTC
CASSGSGASSYNEQFF
>TRBJ2-1|-|TRBV4-2|TRBD2
TGTGCCAGCAGCCAAGATTTCCTCGTTAGCGGGAGGGAGCAGTTCTTC
CASSQDFLVSGREQFF
>TRBJ2-5|once|TRBV7-9|TRBD2
TGTGCCAGCAGCTTAGGGACTAGCGGAGTCCCAGAGACCCAGTACTTC
CASSLGTSGVPETQYF
>TRBJ2-1|-|TRBV7-7|TRBD2
TGTGCTAGCAGCTTACTTCCGGGACTAGCGGGGGAGAGGGGCTACAATGAGCAGTTCTTC
CASSLLPGLAGERGYNEQFF
>TRBJ2-5|-|TRBV19|TRBD2
TGTGCCAGTAGTATCCTCGCGGGAGGGTACCAAGAGACCCAGTACTTC
CASSILAGGYQETQYF
>TRBJ1-5|-|TRBV5-1|-
TGCGCCAGCAGCTTGGGCAGTGGCAATCAGCCCCAGCATTTT
CASSLGSGNQPQHF
>TRBJ1-1|-|TRBV30|TRBD1
TGTGCCCATAATCGGGGGACAGAGAACACTGAAGCTTTCTTT
CAHNRGTENTEAFF
>TRBJ2-1|-|TRBV7-9|TRBD2
TGTGCCAGCAGCCCAGATCCCGGGACTAGCGTTTACAATGAGCAGTTCTTC
CASSPDPGTSVYNEQFF
>TRBJ1-1|-|TRBV7-9|-
TGTGCCAGCAGCCTAGACGCCGCGAGTGAAGCTTTCTTT
CASSLDAASEAFF
>TRBJ2-7|-|TRBV4-1|-
TGCGCCAGCAGCCAAGATCGGGACGAACAGGGCTACGAGCAGTACTTC
CASSQDRDEQGYEQYF
>TRBJ2-5|-|TRBV28|TRBD1
TGTGCCAGCAGTTTGACAGGGTACCAAGAGACCCAGTACTTC
CASSLTGYQETQYF
>TRBJ2-1|once|TRBV7-9|TRBD1
TGTGCCAGCAGCTTAGGGGACAGGGGGCCCAATGAGCAGTTCTTC
CASSLGDRGPNEQFF
>TRBJ1-3|-|TRBV7-9|-
TGTGCCAGCAGCCCCTTGGAGGTTCTTGGAAACACCATATATTTT
CASSPLEVLGNTIYF
>TRBJ2-7|-|TRBV5-6|-
TGTGCCAGCAGCTCCGACGGGACACTTTACGAGCAGTACTTC
CASSSDGTLYEQYF